A single T cell receptor (beta chain) is shown here with its context. The antigen is not known. The sample originates from a study of a mutant IDH1 vaccine in newly diagnosed glioma. In the study overall: Sex among treated patients split about 62% male, roughly 40% female; mean age was approximately 40 years.

This CDR3 contains 13 residues. CDR1 is MGHRA, CDR2 YSYEKL, per germline. Between the trimmed V and J ends, which lost 0 bases and 13 bases, there was a span of 10 bases. Only in-frame clones appear in the TCRdb table, and some are missing; sequencing was by immunoSEQ multiplex PCR. The table shows fewer than 60,000 clones, with almost 65% occurring only once. Time point denoted: week 47, end of study. All doses held 300 ug of mutant IDH1 20-mer peptide, with topical imiquimod. The clonotype originates from a man between 40 and 49 years old with glioma. Some clones in this sample may be carry-over from other donors' samples. V gene TRBV4-1 combines with J gene TRBJ1-6; D is possibly TRBD1 (5 bases). Source: peripheral blood mononuclear cells (PBMCs), taken from a glioma patient whose treatment included an IDH1 peptide vaccine. Here the CDR3 DNA reads TGCGCCAGCAGCCAAGAAGGGGACGATCCCCTCCACTTT. Translated: CASSQEGDDPLHF.